This entry lists 32 T cell receptor beta chains sequenced from one sample in a study of blood T cell repertoires in COVID-19. Assay: immunoSEQ multiplex PCR; the TCRdb copy retains only in-frame clones and omits some. The table includes tens of thousands of clones, approximately 85% detected once. Sequencing used peripheral blood. The source of these receptors is a human donor in a cohort sampled during active COVID-19.

V usage is TRBV5-5 and J usage is TRBJ2-1; possibly TRBD2 for D (5 bases). Per germline, CDR1 SGHKS and CDR2 YYEKEE (reference sequence). V was trimmed by 6 bases and J by 3 bases, leaving 19 bases between them. This CDR3 comprises 16 residues. CDR3 sequence reads: CASTPGVETFYNEQFF. CDR3 DNA sequence: TGTGCCAGCACCCCCGGGGTGGAAACGTTCTACAATGAGCAGTTCTTC.

V gene TRBV21-1 combines with J gene TRBJ2-7; the table's D call of TRBD1 was not tested on the DNA. TRBV21-1 is labeled a pseudogene. The CDR3 totals 12 residues. Written as DNA, the CDR3 is TGTGCCACCCTCGGACAGGAGAACGAGCAGTACTTC. This encodes CATLGQENEQYF.

The V call is TRBV7-8, the J call TRBJ1-6; TRBD1 might be the D (5 bases). The V end was cut by 5 bases, the J end by 8 bases, with 28 bases between. Germline V lookup: CDR1 SGHVS, CDR2 FQNEAQ. The CDR3 consists of 19 residues. As DNA, the CDR3 is TGTGCCAGCAGCCTTCGTGCGGGGTGGGGCGGGATTGCCCATTCACCCCTCCACTTT. It yields the protein CASSLRAGWGGIAHSPLHF.

The chain has TRBV5-6 and TRBJ1-3, with TRBD1 as a possible D gene (6 bases). This CDR3 is built from 17 residues. Germline-derived CDR1 and CDR2 are SGHDT and YYEEEE. The V end lost 1 base, the J end lost 2 bases, and 16 bases lay between the germline ends. The CDR3 region is CASSLFTGPTTGNTIYF. DNA for the CDR3: TGTGCCAGCAGCTTGTTTACAGGGCCCACGACTGGAAACACCATATATTTT.

The genes are TRBV28 and TRBJ2-7; weak D call: TRBD1 (5 bases). Trimming took off 3 bases at V and 4 bases at J, with 13 bases between the two ends. This CDR3 is 14 amino acids long. Germline V gene sequence: CDR1 MDHEN, CDR2 SYDVKM. This CDR3 is CASSFFGREYEQYF. The CDR3 DNA is TGTGCCAGCAGTTTTTTTGGCAGGGAATACGAGCAGTACTTC.

The CDR3 sequence is CASSYGLTEAFF. The CDR3 DNA follows: TGTGCCAGCAGTTACGGGCTGACTGAAGCTTTCTTT. The gene calls are TRBV6-2 or TRBV6-3 and TRBJ1-1; the D is unclear. CDR1 is MNHEY, CDR2 SVGEGT, per germline. The CDR3 is 12 amino acids. Trimming took off 2 bases at V and 5 bases at J, with 6 bases between the two ends.

The chain recombines TRBV7-3 with TRBJ2-1; a possible D gene is TRBD2 (6 bases). With 2 bases removed from V and 4 bases from J, the gap between germline ends came to 24 bases. Germline V gene data show CDR1 as SGHTA and CDR2 as FQGTGA. This CDR3 is 19 amino acids long. The CDR3, as DNA: TGTGCCAGCAGCTTAGCTTTATTCGGGTTAGCGGTTAGTTACAATGAGCAGTTCTTC. As protein: CASSLALFGLAVSYNEQFF.

This chain connects TRBV25-1 to TRBJ1-1; 7 positions agree with TRBD1. The V and J ends lost 8 bases and 0 bases, in that order; junction bases with no gene match: 9. CDR1 MGHDK and CDR2 SYGVNS come from the germline V gene. The length of the CDR3 is 15 residues. In DNA form, the CDR3 reads TGTGCCAGCGCGACGGGACAGAGCATGAACACTGAAGCTTTCTTT. Its translation is CASATGQSMNTEAFF.

The chain couples TRBV5-1 to TRBJ2-7; possible D gene TRBD2, 6 bases. The V gene's germline CDR1 is SGHRS and CDR2 YFSETQ. The CDR3 spans 16 residues. The germline V and J ends were trimmed by 1 base and 0 bases, with 14 bases remaining between them. CDR3 coding DNA: TGCGCCAGCAGCTTGCCCTCTAGCGAGACCTCCTACGAGCAGTACTTC. Translating it yields CASSLPSSETSYEQYF.

The CDR3 spells CASSPTGQLRRGETQYF. The CDR3 region has the DNA TGTGCCAGCTCACCAACGGGACAGCTTAGGAGAGGGGAGACCCAGTACTTC. The chain carries TRBV18 and TRBJ2-5; the match to TRBD1 covers 7 bases. Germline CDR1 KGHSH, CDR2 LQKENI. This CDR3 has 17 amino acids. Unmatched junction bases numbered 14, after V lost 2 bases and J lost 5 bases.

This chain connects TRBV7-9 to TRBJ2-1, with D perhaps matching TRBD2 (5 bases). V was trimmed by 4 bases and J by 9 bases, leaving 16 bases between them. This CDR3 is built from 14 residues. Germline V gene sequence: CDR1 SEHNR, CDR2 FQNEAQ (reference sequence). CDR3 bases: TGTGCCAGCAGCTACCTTACCGGGGTCCCTGAGCAGTTCTTC. Translation gives CASSYLTGVPEQFF. The complete variable domain, with remaining parts taken from reference TRBV7-9 and TRBJ2-1, reads DTGVSQNPRHKITKRGQNVTFRCDPISEHNRLYWYRQTLGQGPEFLTYFQNEAQLEKSRLLSDRFSAERPKGSFSTLEIQRTEQGDSAMYLCASSYLTGVPEQFFGPGTRLTVL.

This clone appeared once. The chain employs TRBV7-9 and TRBJ2-3; D might be TRBD2 (6 bases). CDR1 SEHNR and CDR2 FQNEAQ come from the germline V gene (reference sequence). This CDR3 has 15 amino acids. V lost 5 bases and J lost 8, with 20 bases in between. This CDR3 is CASSPRDSSWVTQYF. Here the CDR3 DNA reads TGTGCCAGCAGCCCTCGGGACTCTTCGTGGGTTACGCAGTATTTT. The full variable domain, completed using reference TRBV7-9 and TRBJ2-3, is DTGVSQNPRHKITKRGQNVTFRCDPISEHNRLYWYRQTLGQGPEFLTYFQNEAQLEKSRLLSDRFSAERPKGSFSTLEIQRTEQGDSAMYLCASSPRDSSWVTQYFGPGTRLTVL.

The CDR3 loop reads CASSSRAEGTDTQYF. The CDR3 nucleotides read TGTGCCAGCAGTTCCAGAGCGGAAGGCACAGATACGCAGTATTTT. This chain joins TRBV6-2 or TRBV6-3 and TRBJ2-3; TRBD2 might be the D (5 bases). The germline CDR1 and CDR2 sequences are MNHEY and SVGEGT. V was clipped by 4 bases and J by 1 base, with 12 bases between them. The CDR3 has 15 amino acids.

CDR3 nucleotides: TGTGCCAGCAGCTTAAGGGGCGCAGATGGCTACACCTTC. It codes for CASSLRGADGYTF. V usage is TRBV11-2 and J usage is TRBJ1-2; possible D gene TRBD1, 5 bases. Trimming took off 2 bases at V and 6 bases at J, with 10 bases between the two ends. The V gene's germline CDR1 is SGHAT and CDR2 FQNNGV. The CDR3 spans 13 residues.

The chain has TRBV7-8 and TRBJ1-2; D gene unclear. V was shortened by 1 base and J by 2 bases, with 5 bases between the two germline ends. CDR3 length: 13 residues. The germline V gene encodes CDR1 SGHVS and CDR2 FQNEAQ. The CDR3 DNA follows: TGTGCCAGCAGCTTAGACAAGAACTATGGCTACACCTTC. This translates into CASSLDKNYGYTF.

V and J are TRBV5-1 and TRBJ1-1; 10 nucleotides match TRBD1. With 4 bases clipped from V and 6 bases from J, the junction kept 9 bases outside the gene matches. Germline V gene lookup returns CDR1 SGHRS and CDR2 YFSETQ. The CDR3 has 15 residues. The CDR3 region has the DNA TGCGCCAGCAGCGCGCGACAGGGGGCGGGGTCTGAAGCTTTCTTT. This sequence encodes CASSARQGAGSEAFF.

This clone has a handful of counts. The CDR3 loop reads CASSRRDRDLKSNEQFF. The CDR3 DNA sequence: TGTGCCAGCTCACGCCGGGACAGGGATTTAAAGTCTAATGAGCAGTTCTTC. V is TRBV18 and J is TRBJ2-1; 9 bases match TRBD1. Germline CDR1 reads KGHSH; CDR2 reads LQKENI. The J segment lost 7 bases and the V segment lost 4 bases, leaving 14 bases of the junction unmatched. The CDR3 is 17 residues long.

The chain uses TRBV9 and TRBJ2-1; TRBD2 aligns across 9 bases. Germline V gene lookup returns CDR1 SGDLS and CDR2 YYNGEE. The ends lost 0 bases at V and 8 bases at J; junction bases unmatched: 6. The CDR3 covers 15 residues. CDR3 residues: CASSVDGGGVDEQFF. The CDR3 nucleotides are TGTGCCAGCAGCGTAGACGGCGGGGGGGTCGATGAGCAGTTCTTC.

V gene TRBV9 combines with J gene TRBJ2-3; D is possibly TRBD1 (7 bases). The CDR3 runs to 16 residues. Germline loops: CDR1 SGDLS, CDR2 YYNGEE. V gave up 4 bases and J gave up 5 bases, with 20 bases separating them. DNA for the CDR3: TGTGCCAGCAGCCCCGATGCAGGACAGGAGGGAGATACGCAGTATTTT. Its translation is CASSPDAGQEGDTQYF.

This clone was seen a few times. The chain recombines TRBV27 with TRBJ1-6; no reliable D call. V was cut by 2 bases and J by 10 bases, with 6 bases left in between. Germline CDR1 is MNHEY and CDR2 is SMNVEV (reference sequence). The CDR3 covers 12 residues. The CDR3, as DNA: TGTGCCAGCAGTTTAGGAGAGTCACCCCTCCACTTT. Its protein is CASSLGESPLHF.

CDR3 sequence (DNA): TGTGCCACCAGTGATTTTGGCCAGCAAGAGACCCAGTACTTC. Its protein product is CATSDFGQQETQYF. The V gene is TRBV24-1, the J gene TRBJ2-5; D is uncertain. Germline V lookup: CDR1 KGHDR, CDR2 SFDVKD. The CDR3 is made up of 14 amino acids. Trimming removed 1 base at V and 2 bases at J, with 7 bases between.

V and J are TRBV11-2 and TRBJ2-3; D might be TRBD2 (6 bases). CDR1 is SGHAT and CDR2 is FQNNGV in the germline V gene. V lost 8 bases and J lost 6, with 9 bases in between. The CDR3 extends over 11 amino acids. This CDR3 reads CASGGFDTQYF. The CDR3 DNA sequence: TGTGCCAGCGGGGGGTTCGATACGCAGTATTTT.

The chain links TRBV3-1 (or the pseudogene TRBV3-2) to TRBJ1-4; TRBD1 agrees at 10 bases. Germline V gives CDR1 LGHDT, CDR2 YNNKEL (reference sequence). This CDR3 spans 22 amino acids. V lost 0 bases and J lost 0; bases outside the gene matches: 16. The CDR3 DNA reads TGTGCCAGCAGCCAAGATCAGGAGGGACAGGGGAACCCTGGAGCAACTAATGAAAAACTGTTTTTT. Translation gives CASSQDQEGQGNPGATNEKLFF.

The V and J genes are TRBV3-1 (or the pseudogene TRBV3-2) and TRBJ1-1, with TRBD1 matching 7 bases. The CDR3 is 14 amino acids. From germline, CDR1 is LGHDT and CDR2 YNNKEL (reference sequence). The trim removed 1 base at V and 4 bases at J, leaving 3 bases unmatched. The CDR3 sequence: CASSQGTGATEAFF. CDR3 in DNA: TGTGCCAGCAGCCAAGGAACAGGGGCCACTGAAGCTTTCTTT.

The chain couples TRBV6-2 or TRBV6-3 to TRBJ2-7; TRBD2 might be the D (5 bases). Germline CDR1 and CDR2: MNHEY and SVGEGT. This CDR3 is 15 amino acids long. Trimming cost V 2 bases and J 6 bases, with 17 bases left between them. As DNA, the CDR3 is TGTGCCAGCAGTTACACGGAGGTTCGGGGATCCGAGCAGTACTTC. It encodes CASSYTEVRGSEQYF.

The chain's CDR3 is CASRDRGEQYF. The CDR3 DNA reads TGCGCCAGCAGAGATCGGGGGGAGCAGTACTTC. V and J are TRBV10-2 and TRBJ2-7; TRBD2 is a possible D gene (6 bases). CDR3 size: 11 residues. V was clipped by 6 bases and J by 7 bases, with 10 bases between them. Germline assignment: CDR1 WSHSY and CDR2 SAAADI.

V is TRBV4-1 and J is TRBJ1-6; D remains ambiguous. This CDR3 contains 16 residues. Germline CDR1 and CDR2: MGHRA and YSYEKL. Trimming left V 0 bases short and J 4 bases short, with 10 bases between. CDR3 loop: CASSQDEPAYNSPLHF. The CDR3 coding sequence is TGCGCCAGCAGCCAAGATGAGCCTGCGTATAATTCACCCCTCCACTTT.

This clone was observed once. The rearrangement joins TRBV19 to TRBJ2-2; possible D gene TRBD2, 5 bases. V was trimmed by 6 bases and J by 8 bases, leaving 13 bases between them. This CDR3 is 13 amino acids long. CDR1 LNHDA and CDR2 SQIVND come from the germline V gene (reference sequence). The CDR3 loop is CASSYTRKGELFF. CDR3 nucleotide sequence: TGTGCCAGTAGCTACACTAGAAAAGGGGAGCTGTTTTTT.

The chain uses TRBV4-1 and TRBJ1-1; the match to TRBD1 covers 11 bases. The germline V gene encodes CDR1 MGHRA and CDR2 YSYEKL. V trimming: 6 bases; J trimming: 0 bases; junction bases outside the gene matches: 6. The CDR3 consists of 16 residues. As DNA, the CDR3 is TGCGCCAGCAGACACGGACAGGGGGCCATGAACACTGAAGCTTTCTTT. It encodes CASRHGQGAMNTEAFF.

A single count supports this clone. This sequence joins TRBV6-5 and TRBJ2-7; TRBD1 agrees at 7 bases. J lost 7 bases, V lost 0 bases, and 6 bases had no gene match. The germline V gene has CDR1 MNHEY and CDR2 SVGAGI. The CDR3 is 14 residues long. The CDR3 loop is CASSYSRGFWEQYF. The CDR3 DNA follows: TGTGCCAGCAGTTACTCCAGGGGGTTTTGGGAGCAGTACTTC.

This rearrangement joins TRBV5-1 to TRBJ2-2; D call uncertain. The V end lost 5 bases, the J end lost 6 bases, and 14 bases lay between the germline ends. The CDR3 extends over 14 amino acids. From germline, CDR1 is SGHRS and CDR2 YFSETQ. Written as DNA, the CDR3 is TGCGCCAGCAGTCCGGCAGGAATGGCCGGGGAGCTGTTTTTT. As protein: CASSPAGMAGELFF.

This clone was counted once. V is TRBV7-9 and J is TRBJ2-7; possibly TRBD1 for D (6 bases). In germline, CDR1 is SEHNR, CDR2 FQNEAQ (reference sequence). The CDR3 covers 14 residues. V was trimmed by 0 bases and J by 3 bases, leaving 9 bases between them. The CDR3: CASSLARGIYEQYF. The CDR3 DNA reads as TGTGCCAGCAGCTTAGCCAGGGGAATCTACGAGCAGTACTTC.